This TCR beta chain was recovered during a study of cytomegalovirus exposure and HLA in healthy donors. The study, taken as a whole, reports: Later findings reportedly placed an Asian-associated ancestry cluster below the approximately 700-donor mean for N-insertions. For most TCR sequences rarity was the rule, although some public TCRs occurred in many donors.

CDR1 MNHEY and CDR2 SMNVEV come from the germline V gene (reference sequence). The V and J ends lost 4 bases and 1 base respectively, with 10 bases between them. The CDR3 is 14 residues long. In the case of this clone: What it binds is not known.

The PCR used 60 Vbeta and 13 Jbeta primers. Some clones are missing from TCRdb's copy, which holds only in-frame ones; the method was immunoSEQ multiplex PCR. The data contain 150,000 to 200,000 clones, more than 70% of them singletons. The chain links TRBV27 to TRBJ1-1; D is perhaps TRBD1 (5 bases). What was sequenced was PBMCs. This receptor was taken from a male donor in good health and CMV-seronegative. The CDR3 spells CASSWRGTNTEAFF. The CDR3 coding sequence is TGTGCCAGCAGTTGGAGGGGTACGAACACTGAAGCTTTCTTT.